What follows are 20 T cell receptor beta chains derived from one specimen sequenced in a study of vaccination and CD4 T cells after COVID-19. Treatment defined: roughly nine-day PBMC culture with coronavirus spike peptide pools or control peptides (ViraFEST assay). One should note that the unexposed donor's CD4+ T cells were collected before the COVID-19 pandemic (2011-2018). No antigen has been assigned to these receptors. Sequencing of DNA taken from cultured CD4+ T cells relied on the Oncomine TCR Beta short-read assay. Someone extracted genomic DNA from cultured CD4+ T cells. A single record per CDR3 protein comes from TCRdb applying MiXCR to the PCR reads. The profile shows some 12,000 distinct CDR3 sequences, just under 30% of them singletons. Specimen: CD4+ T cells from blood, cultured in vitro. The receptors come from a human donor in good health.

The chain joins TRBV6-1 to TRBJ1-1; tentative D call: TRBD1 (6 bases). The CDR3 runs to 13 residues. Germline V gene sequence: CDR1 MNHNS, CDR2 SASEGT. V lost 6 bases, J lost 1 base, and 9 bases lay in between. The CDR3 nucleotides read TGTGCCAGCAGACAGGGCTGGAACACTGAAGCTTTCTTT. Encoded protein: CASRQGWNTEAFF.

This clonotype occurred a few times. The rearrangement links TRBV6-2 or TRBV6-3 to TRBJ1-2; D is ambiguous. V lost 0 bases and J lost 4, with 12 bases in between. Germline assignment: CDR1 MNHEY and CDR2 SVGEGT. The CDR3 is made up of 15 amino acids. The chain's CDR3 is CASSYSGQPPYGYTF. In DNA, the CDR3 is TGTGCCAGCAGTTACTCGGGTCAGCCACCCTATGGCTACACCTTC.

This clonotype was picked up a small number of times. The chain couples TRBV10-3 to TRBJ2-7; 8 nucleotides line up with TRBD2. V lost 3 bases and J lost 2; bases outside the gene matches: 6. CDR3 length: 15 amino acids. Germline CDR1 reads ENHRY; CDR2 reads SYGVKD. DNA of the CDR3: TGTGCCATCAGTGATAGTGCGGGAGGTACCTACGAGCAGTACTTC. Its protein product is CAISDSAGGTYEQYF.

This clonotype was recorded a few times. The chain couples TRBV6-1 to TRBJ2-7; TRBD1 is a possible D gene (5 bases). Per germline, CDR1 MNHNS and CDR2 SASEGT. V was cut by 7 bases and J by 3 bases, with 10 bases left in between. The CDR3 length is 12 residues. This chain's CDR3 is CASKKGIYEQYF. DNA of the CDR3: TGTGCCAGCAAAAAGGGGATCTACGAGCAGTACTTC.

By its share, this clonotype is medium-sized. The chain couples TRBV20-1 to TRBJ2-5; D remains ambiguous. Trimming took off 0 bases at V and 2 bases at J, with 13 bases between the two ends. The CDR3 is 15 residues long. Germline V lookup: CDR1 DFQATT, CDR2 SNEGSKA (reference sequence). The CDR3 here is CSARDGLSPQETQYF. The CDR3 DNA sequence: TGCAGTGCTAGAGATGGGCTTTCACCACAAGAGACCCAGTACTTC.

In this sample, this clonotype turned up a few times. The chain is built from TRBV20-1 and TRBJ2-3; 10 bases align to TRBD2. From germline, CDR1 is DFQATT and CDR2 SNEGSKA (reference sequence). This CDR3 has 14 amino acids. The V segment lost 5 bases and the J segment 3 bases; nucleotides outside the gene matches: 5. For the CDR3, the DNA is TGCAGTGCTCGCGCTAGCGGGAGAACAGATACGCAGTATTTT. Amino acid sequence: CSARASGRTDTQYF.

The rearrangement links TRBV20-1 to TRBJ2-2, with 7 bases aligning to TRBD1. This CDR3 comprises 16 residues. V lost 4 bases, J lost 6 bases, and 14 bases stayed unmatched. Germline values: CDR1 DFQATT, CDR2 SNEGSKA (reference sequence). CDR3 nucleotide sequence: TGCAGTGCTAAGATTTGGGGACAGTCCCTCCCCGGGGAGCTGTTTTTT. This encodes CSAKIWGQSLPGELFF.

This clonotype was detected a few times. The chain links TRBV20-1 to TRBJ2-2; 7 positions match TRBD2. V shed 3 bases, J shed 4 bases, and the junction held 5 bases outside the gene matches. The CDR3 runs 14 residues. Germline values: CDR1 DFQATT, CDR2 SNEGSKA (reference sequence). In DNA form, the CDR3 reads TGCAGTGCTAGCGCCGGGGGGTCCACCGGGGAGCTGTTTTTT. It codes for CSASAGGSTGELFF.

In its sample, this clonotype ranks as medium-sized. This sequence joins TRBV6-2 or TRBV6-3 and TRBJ1-5; 7 bases match TRBD1. This CDR3 contains 14 residues. The germline gives CDR1 MNHEY, CDR2 SVGEGT. Trimming cost V 7 bases and J 7 bases; bases outside gene matches: 10. This CDR3 reads CASTPGGFKQPQHF. DNA for the CDR3: TGTGCCAGCACCCCAGGGGGATTCAAACAGCCCCAGCATTTT.

The chain links TRBV10-3 to TRBJ1-1; weak D call: TRBD1 (5 bases). This CDR3 has 17 residues. CDR1 and CDR2 (germline): ENHRY, SYGVKD. Trimming cost V 3 bases and J 3 bases, with 20 bases left between them. The CDR3 is CAISDLTNWGVHTEAFF. The CDR3 DNA sequence: TGTGCCATCAGTGACCTCACCAACTGGGGGGTCCACACTGAAGCTTTCTTT.

This clonotype was detected a few times. The chain uses TRBV20-1 and TRBJ2-1; 10 positions match TRBD2. V lost 3 bases, J lost 5 bases, and 4 bases stayed unmatched. The CDR3 consists of 14 residues. Looked up from germline, CDR1 is DFQATT and CDR2 is SNEGSKA (reference sequence). This CDR3 is CSARKREGHNEQFF. DNA for the CDR3: TGCAGTGCTAGGAAGCGGGAGGGACACAATGAGCAGTTCTTC.

The count of this clonotype is one. The rearrangement uses TRBV4-2 and TRBJ2-5, with 8 bases matching TRBD1. From germline, CDR1 is LGHNA and CDR2 YNFKEQ. Losses at the gene ends were 0 bases for V and 4 bases for J; bases not matched to a gene: 10. The CDR3 runs 17 residues. CDR3 nucleotides: TGTGCCAGCAGCCAAGAACGACAGGGGTCCGTATTAGAGACCCAGTACTTC. Residues: CASSQERQGSVLETQYF.

This sequence joins TRBV4-3 and TRBJ2-1; D is perhaps TRBD1 (6 bases). Trimming shortened V by 3 bases and J by 4 bases, and 13 bases separated the two germline ends. Germline loops: CDR1 LGHNA, CDR2 YSLEER. The CDR3 loop spans 15 amino acids. CDR3 region: CASSQLSTGYNEQFF. The CDR3 nucleotides are TGCGCCAGCAGCCAGCTTTCCACAGGGTACAATGAGCAGTTCTTC.

By sample fraction, this clonotype is medium-sized (0.01 to 0.1%). Mismatch with germline at one junction end may stem from a read error. This chain uses TRBV7-7 with TRBJ2-2; no definite D call. The CDR3 covers 13 residues. Germline values: CDR1 SSHAT, CDR2 FNYEAQ (reference sequence). The CDR3, as DNA: TGTGCTAGCAGATCGACGGTCACCGGGGAGCTGTTTTTT. Protein product: CASRSTVTGELFF.

This chain uses TRBV5-3 with TRBJ2-3; weak D call: TRBD2 (6 bases). TRBV5-3 belongs to the ORF category, with a function that is uncertain. The CDR3 totals 15 residues. V was shortened by 3 bases and J by 1 base, with 12 bases between the two germline ends. The CDR3 loop reads CARSWKGGRTDTQYF. The CDR3 DNA is TGTGCCAGAAGCTGGAAGGGAGGACGCACAGATACGCAGTATTTT.

The sample holds a few counts of this clonotype. The J gene is TRBJ1-5, the V gene TRBV12-3 or TRBV12-4, with D perhaps TRBD1 (6 bases). V was trimmed by 0 bases and J by 6 bases, leaving 15 bases between them. The length of the CDR3 is 16 residues. CDR3 sequence (DNA): TGTGCCAGCAGTTTAGCGTCGGGGGGCGAGGGTCAGCCCCAGCATTTT. This sequence encodes CASSLASGGEGQPQHF.

This clonotype occurred a few times. V usage is TRBV7-3 and J usage is TRBJ2-1; possibly TRBD1 for D (6 bases). This CDR3 region has 15 residues. The germline gives CDR1 SGHTA, CDR2 FQGTGA. V lost 1 base and J 4 bases, leaving 11 bases between the germline ends. CDR3 coding DNA: TGTGCCAGCAGCTTAATCGAGGACAGATACAATGAGCAGTTCTTC. The encoded protein is CASSLIEDRYNEQFF.

The rearrangement uses TRBV14 and TRBJ2-2; D is unresolved. Between the trimmed V and J ends, which lost 4 bases and 5 bases, there was a span of 8 bases. This CDR3 contains 13 residues. CDR1 and CDR2 from the germline V gene are SGHDN and FVKESK. The CDR3: CASSPDGTGELFF. The CDR3 bases are TGTGCCAGCAGCCCGGACGGGACCGGGGAGCTGTTTTTT.

Written as DNA, the CDR3 is TGCAGTGCCAGTCGGGACAGGGGCGCTACCTACAATGAGCAGTTCTTC. Translated: CSASRDRGATYNEQFF. This chain links TRBV20-1 with TRBJ2-1; 10 bases align to TRBD1. The CDR3 sequence is 16 residues long. V dropped 6 bases and J dropped 2; count of bases not matched to a gene: 10. CDR1 is DFQATT and CDR2 is SNEGSKA in the germline V gene (reference sequence).

In its sample, this clonotype is medium-sized. This chain links TRBV20-1 with TRBJ2-6; tentatively, D is TRBD2 (5 bases). Germline CDR1 DFQATT, CDR2 SNEGSKA (reference sequence). The CDR3 is 14 amino acids. The germline V and J ends were trimmed by 4 bases and 2 bases, with 9 bases remaining between them. The CDR3 DNA sequence: TGCAGTGCTACGGGATTTGCTGGGGCCAACGTCCTGACTTTC. It encodes CSATGFAGANVLTF.